One sample yielded the 14 T cell receptor beta chains listed below, sequenced in a study of blood T cell repertoires in COVID-19. Clones were read by immunoSEQ multiplex PCR, and TCRdb kept only the in-frame ones, dropping some. The table has 100,000 or so clones, around 80% seen once. Input material: peripheral blood. These receptors all come from a man older than 75 with acute or convalescent COVID-19.

J is TRBJ2-7 and V is TRBV2; 8 bases agree with TRBD2. The CDR3 consists of 12 residues. Germline V CDR1 and CDR2: SNHLY, FYNNEI. The V gene end was trimmed by 5 bases and the J gene end by 4 bases; junction bases not matched to a gene: 1. This CDR3 reads CASSPGGYEQYF. In DNA, the CDR3 is TGTGCCAGCAGTCCGGGAGGGTACGAGCAGTACTTC.

In its sample, this clone was seen once. The same CDR3 also results from other DNA sequences found in this sample. The chain carries TRBV28 and TRBJ1-5; tentatively, D is TRBD1 (5 bases). V was shortened by 3 bases and J by 7 bases, with 13 bases between the two germline ends. The CDR3 contains 14 residues. Germline V gene sequence: CDR1 MDHEN, CDR2 SYDVKM. CDR3 sequence reads: CASSLGQGGQPQHF. The CDR3 region has the DNA TGTGCCAGCAGTTTGGGGCAGGGAGGGCAGCCCCAGCATTTT.

V usage is TRBV5-4 and J usage is TRBJ1-2; 9 nucleotides agree with TRBD1. Germline V gives CDR1 SGHNT, CDR2 YYREEE (reference sequence). V shed 4 bases and J 2 bases; nucleotides not matched to a gene: 6. The length of the CDR3 is 15 residues. CDR3: CASSPPTGGNYGYTF. The DNA for the CDR3 is TGTGCCAGCAGCCCCCCGACAGGGGGAAACTATGGCTACACCTTC.

This clone was counted once. The rearrangement uses TRBV28 and TRBJ1-4; TRBD1 matches 10 bases. CDR3 length: 14 amino acids. Per germline, CDR1 MDHEN and CDR2 SYDVKM. With V trimmed by 7 bases and J by 8 bases, 7 bases remained unmatched. The CDR3 bases are TGTGCCAGCAACCGACAGGGGGCGCGGGAAAAACTGTTTTTT. Translating gives CASNRQGAREKLFF. Together with reference TRBV28 and TRBJ1-4, the CDR3 gives the full variable domain: DVKVTQSSRYLVKRTGEKVFLECVQDMDHENMFWYRQDPGLGLRLIYFSYDVKMKEKGDIPEGYSVSREKKERFSLILESASTNQTSMYLCASNRQGAREKLFFGSGTQLSVL.

The chain carries TRBV7-9 and TRBJ2-6; D is undetermined. The CDR3 length is 16 residues. Per the germline V gene, CDR1 is SEHNR and CDR2 is FQNEAQ (reference sequence). Trimming stripped 5 bases from V and 0 bases from J, with 11 bases between. The chain's CDR3 is CASSRTSGSGANVLTF. CDR3 nucleotide sequence: TGTGCCAGCAGCCGAACGTCCGGCTCTGGGGCCAACGTCCTGACTTTC.

For the CDR3, the DNA is TGTGCCAGCAGCCTTGGGACAGGGAGAGATACGCAGTATTTT. Translating it yields CASSLGTGRDTQYF. The V call is TRBV3-1 (or the pseudogene TRBV3-2), the J call TRBJ2-3, with 9 bases aligning to TRBD1. The V gene end was trimmed by 4 bases and the J gene end by 5 bases; junction bases not matched to a gene: 4. This CDR3 is built from 14 residues. Germline V gene sequence: CDR1 LGHDT, CDR2 YNNKEL (reference sequence).

CDR3 residues: CASSVGQGNQPQHF. DNA of the CDR3: TGTGCCAGCAGCGTTGGGCAGGGCAATCAGCCCCAGCATTTT. V gene TRBV9 combines with J gene TRBJ1-5; D is ambiguous. Germline lookup yields CDR1 SGDLS and CDR2 YYNGEE. The V end lost 2 bases, the J end lost 2 bases, and 8 bases lay between the germline ends. The CDR3 sequence is 14 residues long.

The V gene is TRBV19, the J gene TRBJ1-4; 9 nucleotides line up with TRBD1. The CDR3 extends over 14 amino acids. After removal of 6 bases from V and 5 bases from J, the junction contained 4 bases not matched to a gene. CDR1 LNHDA and CDR2 SQIVND come from the germline V gene (reference sequence). The CDR3: CASRRQGGNEKLFF. CDR3 nucleotides: TGTGCCAGTAGGAGACAGGGGGGCAATGAAAAACTGTTTTTT. The full variable domain, rest sourced from reference TRBV19 and TRBJ1-4, is DGGITQSPKYLFRKEGQNVTLSCEQNLNHDAMYWYRQDPGQGLRLIYYSQIVNDFQKGDIAEGYSVSREKKESFPLTVTSAQKNPTAFYLCASRRQGGNEKLFFGSGTQLSVL.

The chain couples TRBV10-2 to TRBJ2-3, with 10 positions matching TRBD2. Trimming at V came to 8 bases and at J to 3 bases, leaving 8 bases not matched to a gene. Germline V CDR1 and CDR2: WSHSY, SAAADI. This CDR3 is built from 15 residues. CDR3 nucleotide sequence: TGCGCCAGCTACTCTAGCGGGAGAGGTACAGATACGCAGTATTTT. Protein product: CASYSSGRGTDTQYF.

The rearrangement joins TRBV5-1 to TRBJ1-2, with a weak D call TRBD1 (5 bases). There are 13 residues in the CDR3. V shed 4 bases and J shed 3 bases, with 10 bases lying between them. In germline, CDR1 is SGHRS, CDR2 YFSETQ. CDR3 in DNA: TGCGCCAGCAGCGGCGACAGTTACTATGGCTACACCTTC. Protein: CASSGDSYYGYTF.

The chain is built from TRBV5-1 and TRBJ2-2; D is unclear. V was pared by 0 bases and J by 9 bases, with 9 bases between. The CDR3 runs 13 residues. Per the germline V gene, CDR1 is SGHRS and CDR2 is YFSETQ. This CDR3 reads CASSLGTDRELFF. As DNA, the CDR3 is TGCGCCAGCAGCTTGGGAACCGACAGGGAGCTGTTTTTT.

The chain employs TRBV9 and TRBJ2-1, with 7 bases that match TRBD2. CDR3 length equals 14 residues. CDR1 is SGDLS and CDR2 is YYNGEE in the germline V gene. The V and J ends lost 4 bases and 9 bases, in that order; junction bases with no gene match: 10. The CDR3 DNA sequence: TGTGCCAGCAGCCCGCGGGACTATCCCGGTGAGCAGTTCTTC. Its translation: CASSPRDYPGEQFF.

This clone was seen a handful of times. The chain carries TRBV18 and TRBJ1-5, with unresolved D. The germline gives CDR1 KGHSH, CDR2 LQKENI. The CDR3 extends over 14 amino acids. The V and J ends lost 3 bases and 3 bases respectively, with 9 bases between them. The CDR3 DNA sequence: TGTGCCAGCTCACCGAATCAGGTCAATCAGCCCCAGCATTTT. This codes for CASSPNQVNQPQHF.

V is TRBV27 and J is TRBJ2-1; D is perhaps TRBD1 (7 bases). Trimming removed 7 bases from V and 6 bases from J, with 19 bases in between. The CDR3 totals 15 residues. CDR1 is MNHEY, CDR2 SMNVEV, per germline (reference sequence). The chain's CDR3 is CASTLRQGLSNEQFF. DNA for the CDR3: TGTGCCAGCACCCTTAGACAGGGACTTAGCAATGAGCAGTTCTTC.